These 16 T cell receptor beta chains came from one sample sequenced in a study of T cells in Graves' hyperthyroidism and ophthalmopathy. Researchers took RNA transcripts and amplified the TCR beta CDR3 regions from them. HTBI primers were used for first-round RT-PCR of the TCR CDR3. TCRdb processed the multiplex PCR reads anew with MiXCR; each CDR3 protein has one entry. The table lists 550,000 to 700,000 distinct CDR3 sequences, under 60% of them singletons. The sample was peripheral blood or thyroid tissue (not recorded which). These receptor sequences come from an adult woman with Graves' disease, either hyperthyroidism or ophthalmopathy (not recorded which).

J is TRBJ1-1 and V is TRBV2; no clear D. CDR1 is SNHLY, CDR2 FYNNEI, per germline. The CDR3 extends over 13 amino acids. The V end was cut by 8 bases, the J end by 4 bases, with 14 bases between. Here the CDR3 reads CASSEGRATEAFF. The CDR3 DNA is TGTGCCAGCTCAGAGGGAAGGGCCACTGAAGCTTTCTTT.

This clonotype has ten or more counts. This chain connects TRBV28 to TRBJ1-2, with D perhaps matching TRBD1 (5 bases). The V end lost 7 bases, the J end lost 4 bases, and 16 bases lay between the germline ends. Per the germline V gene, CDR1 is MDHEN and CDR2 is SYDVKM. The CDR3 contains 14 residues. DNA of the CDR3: TGTGCCAGCAATGATAGGGCCGGGACCTATGGCTACACCTTC. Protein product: CASNDRAGTYGYTF.

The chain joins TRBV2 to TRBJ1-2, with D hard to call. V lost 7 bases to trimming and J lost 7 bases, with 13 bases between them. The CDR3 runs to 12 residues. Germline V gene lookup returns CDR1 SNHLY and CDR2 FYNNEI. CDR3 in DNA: TGTGCCAGCACTCCCGGGGAGCGTGGCTACACCTTC. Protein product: CASTPGERGYTF.

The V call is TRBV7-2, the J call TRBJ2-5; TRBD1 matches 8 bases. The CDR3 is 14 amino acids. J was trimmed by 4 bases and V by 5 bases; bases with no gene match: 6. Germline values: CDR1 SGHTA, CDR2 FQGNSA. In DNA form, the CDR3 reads TGTGCCAGCAGCATCAGACAGGGGAGAGAGACCCAGTACTTC. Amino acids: CASSIRQGRETQYF.

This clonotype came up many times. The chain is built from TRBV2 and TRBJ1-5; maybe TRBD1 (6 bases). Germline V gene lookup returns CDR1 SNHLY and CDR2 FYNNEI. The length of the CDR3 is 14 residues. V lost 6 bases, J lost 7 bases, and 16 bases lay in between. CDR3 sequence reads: CASSQFWGAQPQHF. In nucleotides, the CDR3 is TGTGCCAGCAGCCAGTTCTGGGGGGCGCAGCCCCAGCATTTT. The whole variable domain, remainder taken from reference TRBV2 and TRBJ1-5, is EPEVTQTPSHQVTQMGQEVILRCVPISNHLYFYWYRQILGQKVEFLVSFYNNEISEKSEIFDDQFSVERPDGSNFTLKIRSTKLEDSAMYFCASSQFWGAQPQHFGDGTRLSIL.

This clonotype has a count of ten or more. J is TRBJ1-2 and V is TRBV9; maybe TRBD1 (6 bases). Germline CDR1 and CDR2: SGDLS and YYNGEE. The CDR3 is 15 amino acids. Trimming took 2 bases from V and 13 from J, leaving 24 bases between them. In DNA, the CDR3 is TGTGCCAGCAGCGTCACGGGGGGGGCGTTGCTTTCATTCACCTTC. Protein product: CASSVTGGALLSFTF. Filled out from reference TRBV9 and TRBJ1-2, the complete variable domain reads DSGVTQTPKHLITATGQRVTLRCSPRSGDLSVYWYQQSLDQGLQFLIQYYNGEERAKGNILERFSAQQFPDLHSELNLSSLELGDSALYFCASSVTGGALLSFTFGSGTRLTVV.

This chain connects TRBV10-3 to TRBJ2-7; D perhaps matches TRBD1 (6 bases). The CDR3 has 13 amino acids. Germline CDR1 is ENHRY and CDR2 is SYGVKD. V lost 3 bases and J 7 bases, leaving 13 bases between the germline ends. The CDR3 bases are TGTGCCATCAGTGAAGTTTACAGGGTGGAGCAGTACTTC. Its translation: CAISEVYRVEQYF.

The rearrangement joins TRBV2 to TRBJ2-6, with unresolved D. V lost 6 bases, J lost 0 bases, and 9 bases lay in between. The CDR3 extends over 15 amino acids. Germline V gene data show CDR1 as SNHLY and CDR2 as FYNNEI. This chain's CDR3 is CASSVQYSGANVLTF. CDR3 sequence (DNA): TGTGCCAGCAGCGTACAGTACTCTGGGGCCAACGTCCTGACTTTC.

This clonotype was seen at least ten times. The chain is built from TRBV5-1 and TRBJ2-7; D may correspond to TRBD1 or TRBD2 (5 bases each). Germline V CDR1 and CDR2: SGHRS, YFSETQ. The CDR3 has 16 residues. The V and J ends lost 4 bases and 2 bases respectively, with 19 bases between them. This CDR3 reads CASSPGRQLRTYEQYF. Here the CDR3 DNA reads TGCGCCAGCAGCCCGGGGCGGCAGCTTCGTACCTACGAGCAGTACTTC.

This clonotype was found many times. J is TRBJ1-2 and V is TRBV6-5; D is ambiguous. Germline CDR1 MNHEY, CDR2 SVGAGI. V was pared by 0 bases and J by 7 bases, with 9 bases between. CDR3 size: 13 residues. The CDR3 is CASSYSQVAGYTF. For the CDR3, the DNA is TGTGCCAGCAGTTACTCTCAGGTAGCTGGCTACACCTTC.

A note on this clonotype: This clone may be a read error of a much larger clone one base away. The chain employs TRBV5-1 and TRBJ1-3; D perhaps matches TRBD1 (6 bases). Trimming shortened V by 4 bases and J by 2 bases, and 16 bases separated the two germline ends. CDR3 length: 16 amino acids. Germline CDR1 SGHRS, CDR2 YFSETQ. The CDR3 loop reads CASSPRAGVPGNTIYF. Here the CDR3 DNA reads TGCGCCAGCAGCCCGAGGGCAGGGGTTCCTGGAAACACCATATATTTT.

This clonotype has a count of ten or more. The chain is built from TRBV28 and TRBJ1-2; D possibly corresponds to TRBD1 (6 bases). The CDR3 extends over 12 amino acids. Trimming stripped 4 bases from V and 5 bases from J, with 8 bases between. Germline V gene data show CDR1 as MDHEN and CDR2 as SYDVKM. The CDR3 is CASSYTGYGYTF. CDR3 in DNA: TGTGCCAGCAGTTACACAGGGTATGGCTACACCTTC.

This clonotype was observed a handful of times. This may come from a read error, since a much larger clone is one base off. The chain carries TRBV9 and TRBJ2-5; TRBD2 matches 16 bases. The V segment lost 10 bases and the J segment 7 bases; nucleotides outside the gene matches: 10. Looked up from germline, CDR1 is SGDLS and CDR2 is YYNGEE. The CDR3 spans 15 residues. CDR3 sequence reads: CASNRGLAGGGTQYF. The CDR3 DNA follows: TGTGCCTCAAATCGGGGACTAGCGGGAGGGGGGACCCAGTACTTC.

CDR3 coding DNA: TGTGCCAGCAGCCAAGAAAACACCTACGAGCAGTACTTC. Its protein product is CASSQENTYEQYF. The J gene is TRBJ2-7, the V gene TRBV14; D unclear. Germline V gene data show CDR1 as SGHDN and CDR2 as FVKESK. The CDR3 extends over 13 amino acids. V lost 0 bases, J lost 2 bases, and 5 bases lay in between.

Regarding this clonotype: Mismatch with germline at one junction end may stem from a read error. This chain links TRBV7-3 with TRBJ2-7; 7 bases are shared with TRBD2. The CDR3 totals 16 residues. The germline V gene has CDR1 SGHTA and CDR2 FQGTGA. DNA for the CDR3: TGTGCCAGCAGCTTAGCCAACCCTAGCGGCATCTACGGGCAGTACTTT. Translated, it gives CASSLANPSGIYGQYF.

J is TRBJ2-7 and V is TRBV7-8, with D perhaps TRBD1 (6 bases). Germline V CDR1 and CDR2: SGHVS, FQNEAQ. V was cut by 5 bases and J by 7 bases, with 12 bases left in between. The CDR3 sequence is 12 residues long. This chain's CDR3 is CASSESTGEQYF. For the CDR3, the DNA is TGTGCCAGCAGCGAGTCTACAGGGGAGCAGTACTTC. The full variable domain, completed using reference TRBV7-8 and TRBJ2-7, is GAGVSQSPRYKVAKRGQDVALRCDPISGHVSLFWYQQALGQGPEFLTYFQNEAQLDKSGLPSDRFFAERPEGSVSTLKIQRTQQEDSAVYLCASSESTGEQYFGPGTRLTVT.